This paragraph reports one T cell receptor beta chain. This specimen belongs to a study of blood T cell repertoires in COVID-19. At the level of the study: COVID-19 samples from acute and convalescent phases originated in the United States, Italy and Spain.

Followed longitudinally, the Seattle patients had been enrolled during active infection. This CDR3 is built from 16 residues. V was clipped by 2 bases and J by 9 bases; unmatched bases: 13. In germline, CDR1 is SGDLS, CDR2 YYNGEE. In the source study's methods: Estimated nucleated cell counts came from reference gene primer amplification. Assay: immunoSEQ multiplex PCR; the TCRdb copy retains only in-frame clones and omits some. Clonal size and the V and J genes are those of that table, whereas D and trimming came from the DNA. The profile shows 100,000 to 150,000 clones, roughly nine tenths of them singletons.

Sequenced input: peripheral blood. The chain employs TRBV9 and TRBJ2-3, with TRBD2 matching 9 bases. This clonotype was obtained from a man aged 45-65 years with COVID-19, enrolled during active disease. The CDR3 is CASSVNAGGPGGTQYF. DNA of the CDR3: TGTGCCAGCAGCGTCAATGCGGGAGGGCCAGGAGGGACGCAGTATTTT.